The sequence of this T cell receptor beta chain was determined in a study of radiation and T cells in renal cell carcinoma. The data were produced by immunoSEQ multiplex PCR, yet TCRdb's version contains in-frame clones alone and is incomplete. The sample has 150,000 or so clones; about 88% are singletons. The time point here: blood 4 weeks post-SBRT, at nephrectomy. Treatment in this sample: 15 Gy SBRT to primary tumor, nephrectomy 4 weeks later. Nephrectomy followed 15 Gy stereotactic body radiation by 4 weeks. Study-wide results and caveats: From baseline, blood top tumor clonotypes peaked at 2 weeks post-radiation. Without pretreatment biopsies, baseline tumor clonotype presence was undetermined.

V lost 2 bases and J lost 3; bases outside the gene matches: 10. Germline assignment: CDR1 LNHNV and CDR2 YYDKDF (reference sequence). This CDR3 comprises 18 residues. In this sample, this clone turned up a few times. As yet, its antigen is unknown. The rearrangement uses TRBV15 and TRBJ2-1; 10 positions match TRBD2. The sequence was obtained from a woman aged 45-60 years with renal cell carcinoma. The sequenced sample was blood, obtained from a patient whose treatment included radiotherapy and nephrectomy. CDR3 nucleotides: TGTGCCACCAGCAGAAAATTGCAAATAGCGGGGGGCTACAATGAGCAGTTCTTC. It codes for CATSRKLQIAGGYNEQFF. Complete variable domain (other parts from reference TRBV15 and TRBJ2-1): DAMVIQNPRYQVTQFGKPVTLSCSQTLNHNVMYWYQQKSSQAPKLLFHYYDKDFNNEADTPDNFQSRRPNTSFCFLDIRSPGLGDTAMYLCATSRKLQIAGGYNEQFFGPGTRLTVL.